This entry lists 8 T cell receptor beta chains sequenced from one sample in a study of post-analysis software for immune sequencing data. Findings and caveats of the study: The five TRBV segments detected at higher frequency in patients than in controls included TRBV5-6, TRBV5-1 and TRBV20-1.

TCR beta cDNA libraries had unique molecular identifiers. TCRdb analysed the PCR reads with MiXCR anew, one entry per CDR3 protein. The sample lists fewer than 850,000 distinct CDR3 sequences, roughly 46% occurring once. Their cognate antigens are unknown. The source material was blood. Receptors were obtained from a girl aged 10 to 17 with multiple sclerosis.

This clonotype occurred a few times. V usage is TRBV6-4 and J usage is TRBJ2-3; D unresolved. CDR1 is MRHNA and CDR2 is SNTAGT in the germline V gene. Trimming pared 1 base from V and 0 bases from J, leaving 8 bases between. The CDR3 loop spans 15 amino acids. The CDR3 coding sequence is TGTGCCAGCAGTGACTGGTTTGGAAGCACAGATACGCAGTATTTT. Translating gives CASSDWFGSTDTQYF.

This clonotype has only a few counts. The V gene is TRBV5-1, the J gene TRBJ1-2; no definite D call. V gave up 5 bases and J gave up 8 bases, with 25 bases separating them. Germline lookup yields CDR1 SGHRS and CDR2 YFSETQ. The CDR3 extends over 16 amino acids. In DNA form, the CDR3 reads TGCGCCAGCAGTTCTAACGGGTTCCGAGCCCCTTACGGCTACACCTTC. Residues: CASSSNGFRAPYGYTF.

This chain joins TRBV9 and TRBJ2-3; the match to TRBD2 covers 8 bases. Germline CDR1 and CDR2: SGDLS and YYNGEE. CDR3 size: 16 residues. Trimming removed 3 bases from V and 3 bases from J; junction bases left unmatched: 9. The chain's CDR3 is CASSELGSGSTDTQYF. CDR3 coding DNA: TGTGCCAGCAGCGAATTGGGGAGCGGGAGTACAGATACGCAGTATTTT. Full variable domain (rest looked up from reference TRBV9 and TRBJ2-3): DSGVTQTPKHLITATGQRVTLRCSPRSGDLSVYWYQQSLDQGLQFLIQYYNGEERAKGNILERFSAQQFPDLHSELNLSSLELGDSALYFCASSELGSGSTDTQYFGPGTRLTVL.

Notes on this clonotype: Germline is not matched at one junction end, which may reflect a read error. The chain carries TRBV6-5 and TRBJ1-2; D gene unclear. This CDR3 has 15 residues. From germline, CDR1 is MNHEY and CDR2 SVGAGI. The CDR3 spells CTSSYSRLPSGGYTF. The CDR3 DNA is TGTACCAGCAGTTACTCGAGGCTTCCTTCCGGCGGCTACACCTTC.

This clonotype has a handful of counts. This sequence joins TRBV12-3 or TRBV12-4 and TRBJ2-7; 7 bases are shared with TRBD1. V was clipped by 6 bases and J by 3 bases; unmatched bases: 5. This CDR3 is 13 amino acids long. The CDR3 loop reads CASRTTGDYEQYF. CDR3 sequence (DNA): TGTGCCAGCAGGACAACAGGGGACTACGAGCAGTACTTC.

V gene TRBV9 combines with J gene TRBJ2-5, with D hard to call. The V and J ends lost 0 bases and 4 bases respectively, with 10 bases between them. Germline-derived CDR1 and CDR2 are SGDLS and YYNGEE. CDR3 size: 14 residues. The CDR3 sequence: CASSVVSEGETQYF. DNA of the CDR3: TGTGCCAGCAGCGTAGTGTCAGAAGGAGAGACCCAGTACTTC.

This chain links TRBV20-1 with TRBJ1-6; 8 bases agree with TRBD1. Germline CDR1 reads DFQATT; CDR2 reads SNEGSKA (reference sequence). The CDR3 loop spans 23 amino acids. J lost 0 bases, V lost 2 bases, and 24 bases had no gene match. The CDR3: CSARNLGQTGGRMRGSYNSPLHF. CDR3 nucleotides: TGCAGTGCTAGAAACTTGGGCCAAACAGGGGGGCGCATGAGAGGCTCCTATAATTCACCCCTCCACTTT.

This clonotype appeared a few times. CDR3: CASSKGTARDHYGYTF. In DNA, the CDR3 is TGCGCCAGCAGTAAAGGGACCGCTCGGGACCACTATGGCTACACCTTC. The chain joins TRBV10-2 to TRBJ1-2, with D perhaps matching TRBD1 (5 bases). Germline V lookup: CDR1 WSHSY, CDR2 SAAADI. V lost 5 bases to trimming and J lost 3 bases, with 19 bases between them. The CDR3 loop spans 16 amino acids.